This TCR beta chain was identified during a study of T cells after yellow fever vaccination. Study conclusions and caveats: Abundant contaminating clonotypes from the bulk population could appear in FACS-sorted repertoires. Overall, a small share of clonotypes was seen in both CD4 and CD8 compartments. Post-booster samples contained most primary-vaccination clones (more than 95% CD4, approximately 88% CD8).

CDR3 length equals 17 residues. V was clipped by 4 bases and J by 5 bases, with 21 bases between them. The germline V gene encodes CDR1 MNHEY and CDR2 SMNVEV (reference sequence). They built TCR cDNA with 5'RACE template switching, a step that put in a universal primer site and UMIs. In TCRdb, the 5' RACE reads were re-called with MiXCR into one record per CDR3 protein. The sample includes 250,000 to 300,000 distinct CDR3 sequences, roughly 4.8% seen only once; the top ten take under 3.5%. As to this clonotype: Its matching antigen is unknown.

This clonotype was obtained from a man between 18 and 29 years old who received the YFV17D yellow fever vaccine. V and J are TRBV27 and TRBJ2-1, with D tentatively TRBD2 (6 bases). Source: CD4+ T cells sorted from PBMCs, taken on the day of the yellow fever booster vaccination. The CDR3 region is CASSSGAGSHLNNEQFF. For the CDR3, the DNA is TGTGCCAGCAGTTCTGGGGCGGGGAGTCATCTTAACAATGAGCAGTTCTTC.